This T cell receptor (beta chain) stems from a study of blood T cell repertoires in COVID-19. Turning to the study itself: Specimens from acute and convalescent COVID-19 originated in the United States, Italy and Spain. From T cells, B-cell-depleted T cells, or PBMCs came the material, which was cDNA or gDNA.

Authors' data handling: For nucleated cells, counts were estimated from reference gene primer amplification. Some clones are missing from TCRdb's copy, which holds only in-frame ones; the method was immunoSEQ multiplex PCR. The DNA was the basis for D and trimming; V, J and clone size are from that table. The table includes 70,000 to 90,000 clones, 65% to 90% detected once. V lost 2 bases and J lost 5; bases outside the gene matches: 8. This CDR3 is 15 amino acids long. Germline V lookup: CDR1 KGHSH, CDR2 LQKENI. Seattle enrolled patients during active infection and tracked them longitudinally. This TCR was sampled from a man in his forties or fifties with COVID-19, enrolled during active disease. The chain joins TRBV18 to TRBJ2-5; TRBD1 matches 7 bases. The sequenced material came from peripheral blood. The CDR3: CASSPRQGIGETQYF. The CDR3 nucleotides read TGTGCCAGCTCACCAAGACAGGGTATCGGGGAGACCCAGTACTTC.